A single sample gave rise to the 20 T cell receptor beta chains below, sequenced in a study of CD8+CD57+ T cells in acquired aplastic anemia. Genomic DNA constituted the template upon which TCR beta VDJ and CDR3 profiling was performed. TCRdb reanalysed the reads using MiXCR and keeps one entry per CDR3 protein. Among about 180,000 distinct CDR3 sequences, more than 60% were seen once, and the ten largest hold more than 40%. Patients chosen for sequencing had shown CD8+CD57+ cell expansion by flow cytometry. The sequencing input was sorted CD4+, CD8+, or CD8+CD57+ T cells (not recorded which) from PBMCs. The receptors stem from a human donor with aplastic anemia.

This clonotype was found a few times. CDR3 nucleotide sequence: TGCAGTGCTAGAAGGGAAGGTAGTACCTACGAGCAGTACTTC. It translates to CSARREGSTYEQYF. The rearrangement joins TRBV20-1 to TRBJ2-7; the D is unclear. This CDR3 has 14 residues. The germline V gene has CDR1 DFQATT and CDR2 SNEGSKA (reference sequence). The V end was cut by 2 bases, the J end by 2 bases, with 13 bases between.

This clonotype was observed at least ten times. The V and J genes are TRBV2 and TRBJ2-3, with 7 bases lining up with TRBD2. CDR1 is SNHLY, CDR2 FYNNEI, per germline. Unmatched junction bases numbered 0, after V lost 1 base and J lost 5 bases. The CDR3 is 13 amino acids. The CDR3 here is CASSEGGGDTQYF. Written as DNA, the CDR3 is TGTGCCAGCAGTGAAGGGGGGGGAGATACGCAGTATTTT.

The chain has TRBV24-1 and TRBJ2-5; TRBD2 agrees at 8 bases. This CDR3 has 18 amino acids. V lost 4 bases, J lost 4 bases, and 16 bases stayed unmatched. The germline V gene has CDR1 KGHDR and CDR2 SFDVKD. CDR3 amino acids: CATSDLLRTGAGGETQYF. The CDR3 DNA is TGTGCCACCAGTGACCTTCTGAGGACGGGGGCGGGGGGAGAGACCCAGTACTTC.

V usage is TRBV15 and J usage is TRBJ2-7, with 15 bases matching TRBD2. The CDR3 length is 17 residues. Germline CDR1 LNHNV, CDR2 YYDKDF (reference sequence). V was pared by 1 base and J by 5 bases, with 6 bases of the junction left unmatched. Here the CDR3 DNA reads TGTGCCACCAGCAGAGGGACTAGCGGGAGGGCCGTCGACGAGCAGTACTTC. Translation: CATSRGTSGRAVDEQYF.

In its sample, this clonotype was seen a few times. V gene TRBV2 combines with J gene TRBJ2-1; D gene uncertain. The CDR3 loop spans 13 amino acids. In germline, CDR1 is SNHLY, CDR2 FYNNEI. V was pared by 7 bases and J by 9 bases, with 16 bases between. The DNA of the CDR3 is TGTGCCAGCAACAACGTTCGTAGCTCTGAGCAGTTCTTC. This encodes CASNNVRSSEQFF.

This clonotype was observed at least ten times. This rearrangement joins TRBV7-9 to TRBJ2-7; 8 positions agree with TRBD2. Germline CDR1 SEHNR, CDR2 FQNEAQ (reference sequence). After removal of 8 bases from V and 3 bases from J, the junction contained 6 bases not matched to a gene. The CDR3 has 13 amino acids. CDR3 sequence reads: CASSRGGSYEQYF. Here the CDR3 DNA reads TGTGCCAGCTCACGGGGGGGCAGCTACGAGCAGTACTTC.

The J gene is TRBJ2-7, the V gene TRBV7-2, with 11 bases identical to TRBD1. V dropped 6 bases and J dropped 5; count of bases not matched to a gene: 12. The germline V gene has CDR1 SGHTA and CDR2 FQGNSA. This CDR3 has 16 amino acids. The CDR3 is CASSRGSGQGANEQYF. In DNA, the CDR3 is TGTGCCAGCAGTAGGGGCTCCGGACAGGGGGCCAACGAGCAGTACTTC.

V is TRBV20-1 and J is TRBJ2-3, with 11 bases lining up with TRBD2. V lost 5 bases to trimming and J lost 5 bases; unmatched junction nucleotides: 15. This CDR3 has 17 amino acids. CDR1 is DFQATT and CDR2 is SNEGSKA in the germline V gene (reference sequence). The CDR3 DNA follows: TGCAGTGCTCGGAGACAGCTAGCGGGAGGTTTTAAAGATACGCAGTATTTT. Protein: CSARRQLAGGFKDTQYF.

The chain combines TRBV12-5 with TRBJ2-2; the D is unclear. Germline V lookup: CDR1 LGHNT, CDR2 FRNRAP. Trimming left V 3 bases short and J 7 bases short, with 9 bases between. This CDR3 is built from 13 residues. In DNA, the CDR3 is TGTGCTAGTGGTTTATCTCGAATCGGGGAGCTGTTTTTT. Translation gives CASGLSRIGELFF.

This chain links TRBV15 with TRBJ2-7, with 7 bases that match TRBD2. J gave up 0 bases and V 1 base, and 6 bases lay outside the gene matches. The CDR3 covers 16 residues. CDR1 and CDR2 (germline): LNHNV, YYDKDF (reference sequence). CDR3 loop: CATSRVVASGSYEQYF. The DNA for the CDR3 is TGTGCCACCAGCAGAGTCGTGGCTAGCGGCTCCTACGAGCAGTACTTC.

This sequence joins TRBV20-1 and TRBJ2-5; 9 nucleotides align to TRBD1. J gave up 3 bases and V 6 bases, and 5 bases lay outside the gene matches. CDR1 and CDR2 (germline): DFQATT, SNEGSKA (reference sequence). This CDR3 is 13 amino acids long. CDR3 amino acids: CSAPRTGEETQYF. The CDR3 DNA sequence: TGCAGTGCCCCTAGGACAGGGGAAGAGACCCAGTACTTC.

The chain carries TRBV20-1 and TRBJ2-5, with D maybe TRBD2 (6 bases). The CDR3 sequence is 14 residues long. The V end lost 7 bases, the J end lost 1 base, and 16 bases lay between the germline ends. Germline V gene sequence: CDR1 DFQATT, CDR2 SNEGSKA (reference sequence). This chain's CDR3 is CSGDRGLAQETQYF. CDR3 nucleotides: TGCAGTGGAGATCGGGGACTGGCCCAAGAGACCCAGTACTTC.

The genes are TRBV20-1 and TRBJ2-7, with a possible D match to TRBD2 (6 bases). The V and J ends lost 0 bases and 6 bases respectively, with 15 bases between them. Looked up from germline, CDR1 is DFQATT and CDR2 is SNEGSKA (reference sequence). The CDR3 sequence is 14 residues long. The CDR3 region has the DNA TGCAGTGCTAGAGATCCGGCGGGAAGCCCCGAGCAGTACTTC. This gives the protein CSARDPAGSPEQYF.

The chain uses TRBV9 and TRBJ2-1; 11 bases align to TRBD2. The CDR3 runs 15 residues. V trimming: 0 bases; J trimming: 9 bases; junction bases outside the gene matches: 5. The V gene's germline CDR1 is SGDLS and CDR2 YYNGEE. CDR3 coding DNA: TGTGCCAGCAGCGTAGGTCTAGCGGGAGGAAGTGAGCAGTTCTTC. This gives the protein CASSVGLAGGSEQFF. The full variable domain, its missing parts supplied by reference TRBV9 and TRBJ2-1, is DSGVTQTPKHLITATGQRVTLRCSPRSGDLSVYWYQQSLDQGLQFLIQYYNGEERAKGNILERFSAQQFPDLHSELNLSSLELGDSALYFCASSVGLAGGSEQFFGPGTRLTVL.

The rearrangement uses TRBV2 and TRBJ2-1; D gene uncertain. The germline V and J ends were trimmed by 0 bases and 3 bases, with 12 bases remaining between them. The CDR3 length is 16 residues. Per the germline V gene, CDR1 is SNHLY and CDR2 is FYNNEI. The CDR3 protein is CASSEAVSILYNEQFF. CDR3 sequence (DNA): TGTGCCAGCAGTGAAGCCGTTAGCATTCTCTACAATGAGCAGTTCTTC.

With regard to this clonotype: A read error is possible here, since a much larger clone lies one base away. Here the CDR3 omits its conserved ending phenylalanine or tryptophan, so a read error is the likely source. CDR3 nucleotides: TGTGCCAGCATCGGGCGCGGGTACACTGAAGCTTTCCTT. Protein product: CASIGRGYTEAFL. The chain joins TRBV6-1 to TRBJ1-1, with D unresolved. V lost 7 bases and J lost 3, with 12 bases in between. The V gene's germline CDR1 is MNHNS and CDR2 SASEGT. This CDR3 region has 13 residues.

CDR3 amino acids: CASSRGGGNSPLHF. The CDR3 DNA reads as TGTGCCAGTAGTCGGGGTGGGGGTAATTCACCCCTCCACTTT. The chain links TRBV19 to TRBJ1-6, with D possibly matching TRBD1 (5 bases). This CDR3 is built from 14 residues. Trimming took 5 bases from V and 6 from J, leaving 11 bases between them. The germline V gene encodes CDR1 LNHDA and CDR2 SQIVND (reference sequence).

This clonotype came up many times. The chain employs TRBV6-5 and TRBJ2-1; a possible D gene is TRBD2 (6 bases). Germline CDR1 MNHEY, CDR2 SVGAGI. V gave up 7 bases and J gave up 10 bases, with 17 bases separating them. CDR3 size: 13 residues. The CDR3 sequence: CASMTGDVGEQFF. CDR3 sequence (DNA): TGTGCCAGCATGACGGGAGATGTAGGGGAGCAGTTCTTC.

The chain uses TRBV24-1 and TRBJ2-5, with 10 bases identical to TRBD2. CDR1 is KGHDR and CDR2 is SFDVKD in the germline V gene. V was pared by 4 bases and J by 5 bases, with 3 bases of the junction left unmatched. The length of the CDR3 is 14 residues. CDR3 region: CATSESGRGETQYF. The DNA for the CDR3 is TGTGCCACCAGTGAAAGCGGGAGGGGGGAGACCCAGTACTTC.

This clonotype was seen a single time. The chain carries TRBV5-8 and TRBJ1-3; perhaps TRBD1 as D (5 bases). The germline V gene has CDR1 SGHTS and CDR2 YDEGEE. The CDR3 has 12 residues. V shed 4 bases and J shed 4 bases, with 6 bases lying between them. CDR3 in amino acids: CASSRGGNTIYF. The CDR3 region has the DNA TGTGCCAGCAGCCGGGGGGGAAACACCATATATTTT.